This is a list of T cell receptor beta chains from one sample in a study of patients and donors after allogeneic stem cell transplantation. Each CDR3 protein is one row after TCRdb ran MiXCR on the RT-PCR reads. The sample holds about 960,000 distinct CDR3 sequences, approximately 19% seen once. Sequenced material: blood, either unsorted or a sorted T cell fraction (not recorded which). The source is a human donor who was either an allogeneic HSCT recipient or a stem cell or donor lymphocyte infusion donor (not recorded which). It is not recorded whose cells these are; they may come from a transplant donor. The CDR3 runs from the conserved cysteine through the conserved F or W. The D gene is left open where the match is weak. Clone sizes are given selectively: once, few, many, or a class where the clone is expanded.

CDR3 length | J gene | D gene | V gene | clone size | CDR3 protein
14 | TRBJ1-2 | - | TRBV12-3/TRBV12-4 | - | CASGSGATNYGYTF
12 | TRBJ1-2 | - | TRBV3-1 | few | CASSPGSWGYTF
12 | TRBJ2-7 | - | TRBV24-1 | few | CATSEEGYEQYF
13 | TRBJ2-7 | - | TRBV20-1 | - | CSALMDFIYEQYF
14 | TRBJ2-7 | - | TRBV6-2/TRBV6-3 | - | CASTPFSSIDEQYF
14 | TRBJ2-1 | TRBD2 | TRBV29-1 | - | CSGKELAAYNEQFF
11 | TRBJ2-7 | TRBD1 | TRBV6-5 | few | CASSTPGQGSF
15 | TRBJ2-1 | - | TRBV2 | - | CASSELGNSYNEQFF
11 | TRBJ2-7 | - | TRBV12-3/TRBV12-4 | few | CASSLKAEQYF
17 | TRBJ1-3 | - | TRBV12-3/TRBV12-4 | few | CASSPSGPGGSGNTIYF
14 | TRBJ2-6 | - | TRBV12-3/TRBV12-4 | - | CASKRTSLSNVLTF
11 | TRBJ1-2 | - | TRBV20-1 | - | CSALQSYGYTF
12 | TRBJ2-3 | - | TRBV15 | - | CATSIIAGTQYF
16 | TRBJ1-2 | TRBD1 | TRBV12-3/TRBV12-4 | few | CASSSALTGSGYGYTF
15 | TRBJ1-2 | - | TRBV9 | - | CASSPQGRFDSGYTF
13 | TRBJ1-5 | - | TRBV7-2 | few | CASSLRGPQPQHF
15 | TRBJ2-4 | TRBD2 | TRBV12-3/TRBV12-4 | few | CASRASGAGKNIQYF
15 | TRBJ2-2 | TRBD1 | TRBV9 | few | CASSVQGAPRGELFF
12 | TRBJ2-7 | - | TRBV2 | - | CASGGEEYEQYF
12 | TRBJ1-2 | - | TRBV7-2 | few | CASSLHWTGYTF
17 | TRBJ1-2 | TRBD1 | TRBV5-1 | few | CASSFFPSGTATYGYTF
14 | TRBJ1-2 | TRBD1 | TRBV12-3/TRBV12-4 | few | CASSRTAGGYGYTF
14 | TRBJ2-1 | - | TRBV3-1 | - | CASSPRGPNNEQFF
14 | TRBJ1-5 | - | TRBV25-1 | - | CASSEFGDGQPQHF
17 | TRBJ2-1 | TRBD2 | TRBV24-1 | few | CATSALWGEGLTNEQFF